This TCR beta chain derives from a study of CD8 T cells in Susac syndrome. Reverse transcription of about 0.45 to 1 ug RNA was carried out with random hexamers. The authors amplified TCR beta CDR3 across 54 Vbeta and 13 Jbeta using immunoSEQ multiplex PCR. Each CDR3 protein is one row after TCRdb ran MiXCR on the immunoSEQ multiplex PCR reads. This table has about 200,000 distinct CDR3 sequences, around 95% appearing once. TCR beta from blood CD8+ and CD4+ T cells was sequenced. This TCR came from a human donor with multiple sclerosis. Input material: CD4+ T cells from PBMCs.

The CDR3 region has the DNA TGCAGTGCTAGAGTCACTACAGCCTTCTATGGCTACACCTTC. It translates to CSARVTTAFYGYTF. The J gene is TRBJ1-2, the V gene TRBV20-1, with unresolved D. The germline V gene has CDR1 DFQATT and CDR2 SNEGSKA (reference sequence). V gave up 1 base and J gave up 4 bases, with 13 bases separating them. The length of the CDR3 is 14 residues.